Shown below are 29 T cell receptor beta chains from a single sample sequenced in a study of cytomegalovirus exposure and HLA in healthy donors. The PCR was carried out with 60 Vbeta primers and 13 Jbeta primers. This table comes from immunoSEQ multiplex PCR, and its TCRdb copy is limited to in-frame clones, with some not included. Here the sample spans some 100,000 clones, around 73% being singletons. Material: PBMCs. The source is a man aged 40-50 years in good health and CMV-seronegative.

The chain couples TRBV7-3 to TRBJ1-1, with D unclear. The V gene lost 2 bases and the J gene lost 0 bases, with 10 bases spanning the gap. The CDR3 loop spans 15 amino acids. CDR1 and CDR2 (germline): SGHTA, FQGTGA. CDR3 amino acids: CASSLYGGMNTEAFF. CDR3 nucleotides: TGTGCCAGCAGCTTATACGGAGGGATGAACACTGAAGCTTTCTTT.

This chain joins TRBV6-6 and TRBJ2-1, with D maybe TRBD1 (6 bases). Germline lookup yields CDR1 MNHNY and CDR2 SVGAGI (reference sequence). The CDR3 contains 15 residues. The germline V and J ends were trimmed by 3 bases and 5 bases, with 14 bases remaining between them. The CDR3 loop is CASSYPQGFNNEQFF. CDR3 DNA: TGTGCCAGCAGTTATCCTCAGGGGTTCAACAATGAGCAGTTCTTC.

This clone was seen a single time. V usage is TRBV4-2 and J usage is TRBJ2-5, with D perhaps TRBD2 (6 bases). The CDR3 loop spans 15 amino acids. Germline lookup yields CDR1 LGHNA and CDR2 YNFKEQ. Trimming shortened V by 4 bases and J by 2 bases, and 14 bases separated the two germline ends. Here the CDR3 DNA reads TGTGCCAGCAGCCTCACTGCGGGACCTCAAGAGACCCAGTACTTC. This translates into CASSLTAGPQETQYF.

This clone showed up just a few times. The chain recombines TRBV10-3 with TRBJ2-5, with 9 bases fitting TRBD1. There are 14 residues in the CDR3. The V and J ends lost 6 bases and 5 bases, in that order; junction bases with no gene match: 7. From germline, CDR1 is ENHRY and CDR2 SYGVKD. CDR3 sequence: CAISSTGQGETQYF. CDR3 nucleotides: TGTGCCATCAGCTCTACCGGACAGGGGGAGACCCAGTACTTC.

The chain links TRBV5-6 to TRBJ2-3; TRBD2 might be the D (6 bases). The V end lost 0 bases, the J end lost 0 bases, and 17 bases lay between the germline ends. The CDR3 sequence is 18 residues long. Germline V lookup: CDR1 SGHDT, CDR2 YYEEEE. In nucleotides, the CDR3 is TGTGCCAGCAGCTTGGCCAAGGCGGGGTATACTAGCACAGATACGCAGTATTTT. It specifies CASSLAKAGYTSTDTQYF. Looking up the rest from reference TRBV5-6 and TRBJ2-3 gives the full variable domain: DAGVTQSPTHLIKTRGQQVTLRCSPKSGHDTVSWYQQALGQGPQFIFQYYEEEERQRGNFPDRFSGHQFPNYSSELNVNALLLGDSALYLCASSLAKAGYTSTDTQYFGPGTRLTVL.

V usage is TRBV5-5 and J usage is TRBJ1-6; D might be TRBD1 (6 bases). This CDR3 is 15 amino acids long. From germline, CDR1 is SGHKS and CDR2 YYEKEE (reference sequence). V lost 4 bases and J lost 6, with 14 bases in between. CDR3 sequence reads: CASSAQGGLNSPLHF. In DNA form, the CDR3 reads TGTGCCAGCAGCGCACAGGGAGGGCTTAATTCACCCCTCCACTTT.

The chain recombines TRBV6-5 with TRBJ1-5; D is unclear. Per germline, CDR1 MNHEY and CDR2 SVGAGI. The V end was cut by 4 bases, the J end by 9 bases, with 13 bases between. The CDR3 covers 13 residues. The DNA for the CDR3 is TGTGCCAGCAGTTCTACCTTTCCTGGGCCCCAGCATTTT. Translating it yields CASSSTFPGPQHF.

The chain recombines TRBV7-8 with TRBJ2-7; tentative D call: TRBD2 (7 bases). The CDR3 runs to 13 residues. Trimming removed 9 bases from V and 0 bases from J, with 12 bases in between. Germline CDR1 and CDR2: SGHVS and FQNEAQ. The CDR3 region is CASLRGPSYEQYF. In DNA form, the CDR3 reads TGTGCCAGTCTGCGGGGGCCCTCCTACGAGCAGTACTTC.

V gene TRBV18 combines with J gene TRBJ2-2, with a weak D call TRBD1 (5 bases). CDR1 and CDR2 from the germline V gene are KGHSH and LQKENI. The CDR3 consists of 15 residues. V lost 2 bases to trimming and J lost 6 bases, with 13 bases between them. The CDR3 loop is CASSPRQGYPGELFF. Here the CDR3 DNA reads TGTGCCAGCTCACCAAGGCAGGGCTATCCCGGGGAGCTGTTTTTT.

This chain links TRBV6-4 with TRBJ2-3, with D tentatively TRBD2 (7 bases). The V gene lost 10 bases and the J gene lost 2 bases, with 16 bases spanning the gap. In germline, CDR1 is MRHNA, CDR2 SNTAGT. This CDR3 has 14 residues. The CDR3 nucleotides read TGTGCCACGTCCCCGGGGGGCAACACAGATACGCAGTATTTT. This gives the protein CATSPGGNTDTQYF.

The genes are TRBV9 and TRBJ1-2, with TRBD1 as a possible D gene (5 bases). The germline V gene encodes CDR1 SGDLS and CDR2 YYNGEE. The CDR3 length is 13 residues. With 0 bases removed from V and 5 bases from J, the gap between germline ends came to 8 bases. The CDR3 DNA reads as TGTGCCAGCAGCGTAGCAGGGTGGTATGGCTACACCTTC. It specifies CASSVAGWYGYTF.

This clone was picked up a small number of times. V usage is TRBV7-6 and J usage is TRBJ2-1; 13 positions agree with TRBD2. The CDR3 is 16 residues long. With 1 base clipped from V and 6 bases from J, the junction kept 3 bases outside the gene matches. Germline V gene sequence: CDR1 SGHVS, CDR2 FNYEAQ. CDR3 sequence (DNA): TGTGCCAGCAGCTTAGGGACTAGCGGGGGTTTCAATGAGCAGTTCTTC. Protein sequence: CASSLGTSGGFNEQFF.

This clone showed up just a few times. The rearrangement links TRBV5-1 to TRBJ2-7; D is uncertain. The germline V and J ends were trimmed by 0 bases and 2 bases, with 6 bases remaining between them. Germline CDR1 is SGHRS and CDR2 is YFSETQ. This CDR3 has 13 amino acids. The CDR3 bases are TGCGCCAGCAGCTTGGACATTCCCTACGAGCAGTACTTC. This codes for CASSLDIPYEQYF.

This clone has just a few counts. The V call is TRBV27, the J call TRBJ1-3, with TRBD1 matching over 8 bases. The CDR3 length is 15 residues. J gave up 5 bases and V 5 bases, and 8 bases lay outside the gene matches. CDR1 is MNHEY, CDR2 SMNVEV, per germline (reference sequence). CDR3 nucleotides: TGTGCCAGCAGTCTTCAACGACAGGGGAGAAACACCATATATTTT. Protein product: CASSLQRQGRNTIYF.

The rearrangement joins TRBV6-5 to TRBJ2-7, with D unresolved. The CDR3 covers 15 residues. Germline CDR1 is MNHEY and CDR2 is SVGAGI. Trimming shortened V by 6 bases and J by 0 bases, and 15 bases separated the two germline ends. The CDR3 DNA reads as TGTGCCAGCAGAGCCGTTATTCGCGGCTCCTACGAGCAGTACTTC. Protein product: CASRAVIRGSYEQYF.

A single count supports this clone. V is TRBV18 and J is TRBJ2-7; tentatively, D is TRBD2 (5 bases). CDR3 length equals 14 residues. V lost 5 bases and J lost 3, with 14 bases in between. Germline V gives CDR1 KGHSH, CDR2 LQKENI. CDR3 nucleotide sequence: TGTGCCAGCTCAGAGGGCCTACGGGTCTACGAGCAGTACTTC. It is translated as CASSEGLRVYEQYF.

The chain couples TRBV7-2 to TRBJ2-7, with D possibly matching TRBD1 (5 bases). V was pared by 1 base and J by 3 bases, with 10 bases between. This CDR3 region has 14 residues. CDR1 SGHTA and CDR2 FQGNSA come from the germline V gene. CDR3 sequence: CASSLVAGNYEQYF. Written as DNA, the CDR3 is TGTGCCAGCAGCTTAGTTGCAGGGAACTACGAGCAGTACTTC.

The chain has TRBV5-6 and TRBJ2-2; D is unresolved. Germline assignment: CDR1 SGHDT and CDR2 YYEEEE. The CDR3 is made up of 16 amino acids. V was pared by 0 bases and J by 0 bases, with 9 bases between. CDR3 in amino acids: CASSLGSTTNTGELFF. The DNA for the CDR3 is TGTGCCAGCAGCTTGGGGAGCACGACGAACACCGGGGAGCTGTTTTTT.

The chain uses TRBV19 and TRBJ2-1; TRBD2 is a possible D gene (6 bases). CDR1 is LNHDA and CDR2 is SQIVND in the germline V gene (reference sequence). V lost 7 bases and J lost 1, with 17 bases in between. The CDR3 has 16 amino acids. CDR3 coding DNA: TGTGCCAGTAATGGGGACTTTCACAGTTCCTACAATGAGCAGTTCTTC. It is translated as CASNGDFHSSYNEQFF.

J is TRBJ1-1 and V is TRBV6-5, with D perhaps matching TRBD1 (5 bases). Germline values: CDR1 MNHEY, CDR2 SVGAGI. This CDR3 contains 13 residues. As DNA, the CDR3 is TGTGTTAGCGGGGGTGAGCGTCGAGCGGAAGCTTTCTTT. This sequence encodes CVSGGERRAEAFF.

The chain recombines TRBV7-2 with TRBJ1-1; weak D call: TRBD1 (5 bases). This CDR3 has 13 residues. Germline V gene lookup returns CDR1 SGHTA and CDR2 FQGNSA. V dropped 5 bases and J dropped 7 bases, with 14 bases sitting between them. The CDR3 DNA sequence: TGTGCCAGCAGCCCTCGGTTGGGGGGTGAAGCTTTCTTT. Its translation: CASSPRLGGEAFF.

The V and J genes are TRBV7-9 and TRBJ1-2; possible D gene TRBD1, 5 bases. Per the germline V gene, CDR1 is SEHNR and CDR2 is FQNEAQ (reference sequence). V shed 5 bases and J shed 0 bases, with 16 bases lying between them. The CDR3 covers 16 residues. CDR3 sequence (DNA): TGTGCCAGCAGCGAGGACGATCAGGGAACTAACTATGGCTACACCTTC. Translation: CASSEDDQGTNYGYTF.

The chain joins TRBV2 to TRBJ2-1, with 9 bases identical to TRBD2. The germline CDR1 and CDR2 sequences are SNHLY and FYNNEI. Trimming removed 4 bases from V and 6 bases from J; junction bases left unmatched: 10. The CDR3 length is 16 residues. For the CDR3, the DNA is TGTGCCAGCAGTGGCCTTCGGCGGGGGGGCGTCAATGAGCAGTTCTTC. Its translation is CASSGLRRGGVNEQFF.

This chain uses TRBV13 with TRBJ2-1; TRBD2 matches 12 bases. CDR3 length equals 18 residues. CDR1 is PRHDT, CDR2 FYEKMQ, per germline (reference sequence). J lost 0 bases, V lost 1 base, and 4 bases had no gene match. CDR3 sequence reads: CASSLASGGASSYNEQFF. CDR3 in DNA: TGTGCCAGCAGCTTAGCTAGCGGGGGGGCAAGCTCCTACAATGAGCAGTTCTTC. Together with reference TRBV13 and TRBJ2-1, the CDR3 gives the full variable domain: AAGVIQSPRHLIKEKRETATLKCYPIPRHDTVYWYQQGPGQDPQFLISFYEKMQSDKGSIPDRFSAQQFSDYHSELNMSSLELGDSALYFCASSLASGGASSYNEQFFGPGTRLTVL.

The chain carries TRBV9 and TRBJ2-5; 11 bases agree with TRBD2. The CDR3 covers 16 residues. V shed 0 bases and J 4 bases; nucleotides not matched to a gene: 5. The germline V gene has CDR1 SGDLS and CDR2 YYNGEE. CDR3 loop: CASSVGSGGAGETQYF. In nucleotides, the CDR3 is TGTGCCAGCAGCGTAGGTAGCGGGGGGGCTGGAGAGACCCAGTACTTC.

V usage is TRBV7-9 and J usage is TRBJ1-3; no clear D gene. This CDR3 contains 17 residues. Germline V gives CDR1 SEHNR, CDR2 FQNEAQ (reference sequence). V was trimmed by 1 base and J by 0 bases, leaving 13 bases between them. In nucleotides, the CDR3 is TGTGCCAGCAGCTTAGGCTTTGATACTTACTCTGGAAACACCATATATTTT. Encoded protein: CASSLGFDTYSGNTIYF.

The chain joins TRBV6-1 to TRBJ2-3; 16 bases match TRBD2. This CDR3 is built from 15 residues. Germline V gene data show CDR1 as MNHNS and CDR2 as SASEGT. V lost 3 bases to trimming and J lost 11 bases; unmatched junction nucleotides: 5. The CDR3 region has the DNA TGTGCCAGCAGTGAGGGGACTAGCGGGGGGGCGGGGCAGTATTTT. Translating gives CASSEGTSGGAGQYF.

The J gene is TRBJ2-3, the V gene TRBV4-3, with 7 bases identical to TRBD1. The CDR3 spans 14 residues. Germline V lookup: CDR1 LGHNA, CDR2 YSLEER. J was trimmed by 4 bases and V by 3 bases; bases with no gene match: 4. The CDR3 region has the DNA TGCGCCAGCAGCCATTACAGGGGCCCAGATACGCAGTATTTT. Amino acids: CASSHYRGPDTQYF.

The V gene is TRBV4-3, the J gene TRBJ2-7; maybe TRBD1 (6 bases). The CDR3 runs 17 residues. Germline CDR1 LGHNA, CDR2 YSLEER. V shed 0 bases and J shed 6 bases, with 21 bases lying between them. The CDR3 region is CASSQDIQRQVLSEQYF. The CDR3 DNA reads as TGCGCCAGCAGCCAAGATATACAGAGACAGGTCCTAAGCGAGCAGTACTTC.